A selection of T cell receptor beta chains follows, all from one sample in a study of preoperative IRX-2 immunotherapy in early breast cancer. Clones were sequenced by immunoSEQ multiplex PCR, and TCRdb holds only the in-frame ones, with some missing. Found here are roughly 93,000 clones, 86% of them singletons; the top ten hold about 2.1%. Sequences were derived from tumor tissue, sampled after IRX-2 immunotherapy. The receptors shown here come from a human donor with breast cancer. CDR3s include the opening cysteine and the closing phenylalanine or tryptophan. The order of the fields is CDR3 length, clone size, V gene, D gene, J gene, CDR3 DNA, CDR3 protein. The D gene is left open where the match is weak. Only some rows state a clone size, as once, few, many or a class for expanded clones.

length: 13; size: NA; V: TRBV28; D: NA; J: TRBJ1-5; DNA: TGTGCCAGCAGTATGTCAGGGAATCAGCCCCAGCATTTT; CDR3: CASSMSGNQPQHF
length: 17; size: few; V: TRBV6-8; D: TRBD2; J: TRBJ2-1; DNA: TGTGCCAGTCAGCCCCTTCCATGGACCGGGACTAGCTTATCCGAGTTCTTC; CDR3: CASQPLPWTGTSLSEFF
length: 15; size: NA; V: TRBV28; D: NA; J: TRBJ1-5; DNA: TGTGCCAGCAGTTTTCCCACGGCTCGCAATCAGCCCCAGCATTTT; CDR3: CASSFPTARNQPQHF
length: 14; size: NA; V: TRBV7-7; D: NA; J: TRBJ1-5; DNA: TGTGCCAGCAGCGTTGTCGGGCGCAATCAGCCCCAGCATTTT; CDR3: CASSVVGRNQPQHF
length: 19; size: NA; V: TRBV28; D: NA; J: TRBJ1-5; DNA: TGTGCCAGCAGTTTCCTGGGTGTCCCAGCCCTCTATAGCAATCAGCCCCAGCATTTT; CDR3: CASSFLGVPALYSNQPQHF
length: 15; size: NA; V: TRBV15; D: NA; J: TRBJ2-7; DNA: TGTGCCACCAACGAAAGGACACGTAATCCCTACGAGCAGTACTTC; CDR3: CATNERTRNPYEQYF
length: 17; size: NA; V: TRBV30; D: TRBD1; J: TRBJ2-1; DNA: TGTGCCAGATCTACCGGGACAGGTGAAGGGACTCAGAATGAGCAGTTCTTC; CDR3: CARSTGTGEGTQNEQFF
length: 13; size: NA; V: TRBV6-8; D: NA; J: TRBJ2-2; DNA: TGTGCCAGCAGTTACGGGGGCGGAGGGGAGCTGTTTTTT; CDR3: CASSYGGGGELFF
length: 12; size: NA; V: TRBV6-8; D: NA; J: TRBJ1-2; DNA: TGTGCCAGCGCCGGGGTCCCTGGTGGCTACACCTTC; CDR3: CASAGVPGGYTF
length: 18; size: NA; V: TRBV30; D: TRBD1; J: TRBJ2-6; DNA: TGTGCCTGGAGTAGATTGGGACAGGTCGACTCTGGGGCCAACGTCCTGACTTTC; CDR3: CAWSRLGQVDSGANVLTF
length: 12; size: NA; V: TRBV28; D: NA; J: TRBJ1-5; DNA: TGTGCCAGCAGTTATGTCGGCCGATATCAGCATTTT; CDR3: CASSYVGRYQHF
length: 14; size: NA; V: TRBV5-1; D: TRBD2; J: TRBJ2-3; DNA: TGCGCCAGCAGTCAACCTAGCGGGGGGGCTACGCAGTATTTT; CDR3: CASSQPSGGATQYF
length: 16; size: NA; V: TRBV7-7; D: NA; J: TRBJ2-5; DNA: TGTGCCAGCAGCTTGATTCGAGGGCACGAACAGGAGACCCAGTACTTC; CDR3: CASSLIRGHEQETQYF
length: 16; size: NA; V: TRBV19; D: TRBD1; J: TRBJ2-1; DNA: TGTGCCAGTAGTATCTCGGGACAGGGGGCGGCATATGAGCAGTTCTTC; CDR3: CASSISGQGAAYEQFF
length: 17; size: NA; V: TRBV11-3; D: NA; J: TRBJ2-3; DNA: TGTGCCAGCAGCTTATGGGCAGAAGGAGAGGAGACAGATACGCAGTATTTT; CDR3: CASSLWAEGEETDTQYF
length: 14; size: NA; V: TRBV6-4; D: TRBD1; J: TRBJ1-5; DNA: TGTGCCAGCAGTGAAACAGGGGTATGGGAGCCCCAGCATTTT; CDR3: CASSETGVWEPQHF
length: 13; size: NA; V: TRBV19; D: TRBD1; J: TRBJ2-3; DNA: TGTGCCAGTAGTATACAGGGGGCGGATACGCAGTATTTT; CDR3: CASSIQGADTQYF
length: 15; size: NA; V: TRBV29-1; D: TRBD2; J: TRBJ2-3; DNA: TGCAGCGTTGAAGATCCTACTAGCGGGAGAGATACGCAGTATTTT; CDR3: CSVEDPTSGRDTQYF
length: 13; size: NA; V: TRBV6-8; D: NA; J: TRBJ1-5; DNA: TGTGCCATCAGACAGGAGGTCAATCAGCCCCAGCATTTT; CDR3: CAIRQEVNQPQHF
length: 14; size: few; V: TRBV18; D: NA; J: TRBJ1-5; DNA: TGTGCCAGCTCACCATTGGGGCCCAATCAGCCCCAGCATTTT; CDR3: CASSPLGPNQPQHF
length: 14; size: NA; V: TRBV28; D: TRBD2; J: TRBJ2-7; DNA: TGTGCCAGCAGGCAATCCGGGACTAGCGGGCAGCAGTACTTC; CDR3: CASRQSGTSGQQYF
length: 14; size: once; V: TRBV6-8; D: TRBD1; J: TRBJ1-1; DNA: TGTGCCAGCAGAACTCCAGGGGGAGACACTGAAGCTTTCTTT; CDR3: CASRTPGGDTEAFF
length: 14; size: NA; V: TRBV19; D: TRBD1; J: TRBJ2-1; DNA: TGTGCCAGTAGTATAACAGGGACAGGGAGGGTGCAGTTCTTC; CDR3: CASSITGTGRVQFF
length: 12; size: NA; V: TRBV10-2; D: TRBD1; J: TRBJ2-7; DNA: TGCGCCAGCACAGGGGGCCAAGGCGAGCAGTACTTC; CDR3: CASTGGQGEQYF
length: 12; size: NA; V: TRBV25-1; D: NA; J: TRBJ1-1; DNA: TGTGCCAGCAAGGGGGTGCCCACTGAAGCTTTCTTT; CDR3: CASKGVPTEAFF
length: 17; size: once; V: TRBV7-6; D: TRBD1; J: TRBJ1-1; DNA: TGTGCCAGCAGCTTTGGAGTGACAGGGTTGACGAACACTGAAGCTTTCTTT; CDR3: CASSFGVTGLTNTEAFF
length: 12; size: once; V: TRBV28; D: NA; J: TRBJ2-2; DNA: TGTGCCAGCAGTTTTCTCACCGGGGAGCTGTTTTTT; CDR3: CASSFLTGELFF
length: 16; size: NA; V: TRBV19; D: TRBD2; J: TRBJ2-3; DNA: TGTGCCAGTAGTAATACTTGGCGGGGGAGCACAGATACGCAGTATTTT; CDR3: CASSNTWRGSTDTQYF
length: 14; size: NA; V: TRBV7-6; D: NA; J: TRBJ2-3; DNA: TGTGCCAGCAGCCCGGTGATGAGCGCAGATACGCAGTATTTT; CDR3: CASSPVMSADTQYF
length: 14; size: NA; V: TRBV6-8; D: NA; J: TRBJ2-5; DNA: TGTGCCACGTCACGTGAGGGGAAAGAGGAGACCCAGTACTTC; CDR3: CATSREGKEETQYF
length: 14; size: NA; V: TRBV6-8; D: NA; J: TRBJ2-1; DNA: TGTGCCAGCAGTGAGGTGGGGGGGCGATTTGAGCAGTTCTTC; CDR3: CASSEVGGRFEQFF
length: 14; size: once; V: TRBV28; D: NA; J: TRBJ2-2; DNA: TGTGCCAGCAGTGCGACAGGCCGAACCGGGGAGCTGTTTTTT; CDR3: CASSATGRTGELFF
length: 15; size: NA; V: TRBV7-7; D: TRBD1; J: TRBJ1-3; DNA: TGTGCCAGCAGCCAGACAGGGGGGGATGGAAACACCATATATTTT; CDR3: CASSQTGGDGNTIYF
length: 13; size: NA; V: TRBV10-2; D: NA; J: TRBJ1-1; DNA: TGCGCCAGCAGTCGACAACCGAACACTGAAGCTTTCTTT; CDR3: CASSRQPNTEAFF
length: 17; size: NA; V: TRBV6-7; D: TRBD1; J: TRBJ2-1; DNA: TGTGCCAGCAGTTACTTCCCTTCGGACAGGGCTAACAATGAGCAGTTCTTC; CDR3: CASSYFPSDRANNEQFF
length: 12; size: few; V: TRBV6-8; D: NA; J: TRBJ1-2; DNA: TGTGCCAGCAGTGGGACGGACTATGGCTACACCTTC; CDR3: CASSGTDYGYTF
length: 14; size: NA; V: TRBV10-2; D: NA; J: TRBJ1-3; DNA: TGCGCCAGCATGGAACCCGGGACAGGAAACACCATATATTTT; CDR3: CASMEPGTGNTIYF
length: 15; size: few; V: TRBV7-6; D: NA; J: TRBJ1-1; DNA: TGTGCCAGCAGCCGGGGGACGGGTCTAAACACTGAAGCTTTCTTT; CDR3: CASSRGTGLNTEAFF
length: 14; size: NA; V: TRBV5-1; D: TRBD1; J: TRBJ1-2; DNA: TGCGCCAGCAGCACTGGACAGGGGGCGGATGGCTACACCTTC; CDR3: CASSTGQGADGYTF
length: 12; size: many; V: TRBV6-8; D: NA; J: TRBJ2-3; DNA: TGTGCCAGCAGTCAACCGGGACTCGCGCAGTATTTT; CDR3: CASSQPGLAQYF
length: 15; size: NA; V: TRBV29-1; D: NA; J: TRBJ2-1; DNA: TGCAGCGTTGAAGAGGGCAGAAAATTAAACAATGAGCAGTTCTTC; CDR3: CSVEEGRKLNNEQFF
length: 11; size: NA; V: TRBV30; D: NA; J: TRBJ1-2; DNA: TGTGCCTGGAGTCCGGGGGACTCCTACACCTTC; CDR3: CAWSPGDSYTF
length: 18; size: NA; V: TRBV5-1; D: TRBD1; J: TRBJ1-3; DNA: TGCGCCAGCAGCTTGGCTAGGGGACAGGACTACTCTGGAAACACCATATATTTT; CDR3: CASSLARGQDYSGNTIYF
length: 13; size: NA; V: TRBV25-1; D: NA; J: TRBJ2-3; DNA: TGTGCCAGCAGTGCCCTGTTCACAGATACGCAGTATTTT; CDR3: CASSALFTDTQYF